A selection of T cell receptor beta chains follows, all from one sample in a study of blood T cell repertoires in COVID-19. The table came from immunoSEQ multiplex PCR; TCRdb's copy has only in-frame clones and leaves some out. Found here are more than 45,000 clones, roughly 86% of them singletons; the top ten hold roughly 15%. The source material was peripheral blood. The receptor set was obtained from a man in his sixties with active or convalescent COVID-19. CDR3s include the opening cysteine and the closing phenylalanine or tryptophan. Each record gives: V gene, D gene, J gene, clone size, CDR3 protein, CDR3 DNA. The D gene is left open where the match is weak. Clone size appears in some rows only: once, few, many, or a class for an expanded clone.

TRBV5-6	TRBD2	TRBJ2-1	once	CASSLLAGAHNEQFF	TGTGCCAGCAGCTTGCTAGCGGGGGCCCACAATGAGCAGTTCTTC
TRBV28	.	TRBJ1-1	.	CASSLSVNTEAFF	TGTGCCAGCAGTTTATCCGTAAACACTGAAGCTTTCTTT
TRBV2	.	TRBJ2-5	.	CASSVARGETQYF	TGTGCCAGCAGTGTCGCTAGGGGAGAGACCCAGTACTTC
TRBV24-1	TRBD1	TRBJ1-4	.	CARGTAQGEKLFF	TGTGCCAGGGGGACAGCCCAGGGGGAAAAACTGTTTTTT
TRBV19	.	TRBJ2-6	.	CASSITRGGAKPSGANVLTF	TGTGCCAGTAGTATCACAAGAGGGGGGGCGAAACCCTCTGGGGCCAACGTCCTGACTTTC
TRBV5-6	.	TRBJ2-3	.	CASSRELADVSDTQYF	TGTGCCAGCAGCCGTGAACTAGCAGATGTGTCAGATACGCAGTATTTT
TRBV7-6	TRBD2	TRBJ2-3	.	CASSLRKLAGGSTDTQYF	TGTGCCAGCAGCTTAAGAAAACTAGCGGGGGGGTCTACAGATACGCAGTATTTT
TRBV5-8	.	TRBJ1-2	.	CASSLKSVAGVGYTF	TGTGCCAGCAGCTTGAAAAGTGTGGCAGGGGTCGGCTACACCTTC
TRBV10-2	.	TRBJ1-2	.	CASRDSQYYGYTF	TGCGCCAGCAGGGACAGTCAATACTATGGCTACACCTTC
TRBV3-1/TRBV3-2	TRBD1	TRBJ1-3	.	CASSQTGGTGNTIYF	TGTGCCAGCAGCCAGACAGGGGGTACTGGAAACACCATATATTTT
TRBV6-2/TRBV6-3	.	TRBJ2-5	.	CASSYGTGATQYF	TGTGCCAGCAGTTACGGCACGGGTGCGACCCAGTACTTC
TRBV11-2	TRBD1	TRBJ2-1	.	CASSLAVGTGEGNEQFF	TGTGCCAGCAGCTTAGCGGTTGGGACAGGGGAAGGAAATGAGCAGTTCTTC
TRBV7-9	.	TRBJ2-1	.	CASSPKGGEQFF	TGTGCCAGCAGCCCCAAGGGAGGTGAGCAGTTCTTC
TRBV7-3	TRBD1	TRBJ1-1	.	CASSAGQMNTEAFF	TGTGCCAGCAGCGCGGGACAGATGAACACTGAAGCTTTCTTT
TRBV6-5	TRBD1	TRBJ1-2	few	CASSHNRDSNGYTF	TGTGCCAGCAGTCACAATCGGGACAGCAATGGCTACACCTTC
TRBV19	TRBD1	TRBJ1-3	.	CASSLGQFSGNTIYF	TGTGCCAGTAGTTTGGGACAGTTCTCTGGAAACACCATATATTTT
TRBV2	TRBD1	TRBJ1-4	.	CASSRQGRREKLFF	TGTGCCAGCAGTCGACAGGGCCGACGGGAAAAACTGTTTTTT
TRBV2	.	TRBJ2-5	.	CASSEESAREETQYF	TGTGCCAGCAGTGAGGAGTCAGCGCGGGAAGAGACCCAGTACTTC
TRBV30	.	TRBJ1-4	.	CAWSVPQGKEF	TGTGCCTGGAGTGTACCACAGGGTAAGGAATTT
TRBV10-3	TRBD1	TRBJ2-2	.	CAISAGQGNTGELFF	TGTGCCATCAGTGCCGGACAGGGGAACACCGGGGAGCTGTTTTTT
TRBV24-1	TRBD2	TRBJ2-1	.	CATSETSGGAYNEQFF	TGTGCCACCAGTGAAACTAGCGGGGGGGCCTACAATGAGCAGTTCTTC
TRBV7-9	.	TRBJ1-6	.	CASSQDGGSTPLHF	TGTGCCAGCAGCCAGGATGGAGGTTCGACACCCCTCCACTTT
TRBV28	.	TRBJ1-5	.	CASSEAPDSNSNQPQHF	TGTGCCAGCAGTGAGGCCCCGGATTCCAATAGCAATCAGCCCCAGCATTTT
TRBV27	.	TRBJ1-1	.	CASSTTTGNTEAFF	TGTGCCAGCAGTACTACGACAGGGAACACTGAAGCTTTCTTT
TRBV9	.	TRBJ1-2	.	CASSVVGGWGLGGYTF	TGTGCCAGCAGCGTAGTCGGAGGATGGGGTCTAGGTGGCTACACCTTC
TRBV27	TRBD1	TRBJ1-2	.	CASSFRDRGRGYTF	TGTGCCAGCAGTTTCCGGGACAGGGGGCGCGGCTACACCTTC
TRBV28	.	TRBJ1-2	.	CASSLPDRNYGYTF	TGTGCCAGCAGTTTACCAGACAGGAACTATGGCTACACCTTC
TRBV6-1	.	TRBJ1-4	.	CASSESNSNEKLFF	TGTGCCAGCAGTGAATCGAACAGTAATGAAAAACTGTTTTTT
TRBV12-5	TRBD2	TRBJ2-3	.	CASGLGLAGGDTQYF	TGTGCTAGTGGTTTGGGACTAGCGGGGGGAGATACGCAGTATTTT
TRBV18	.	TRBJ1-1	.	CASSPGGGGLTEAFF	TGTGCCAGCTCACCAGGTGGCGGGGGGCTCACTGAAGCTTTCTTT
TRBV7-4	TRBD1	TRBJ1-5	.	CASSLVDTLQGDQPQHF	TGTGCCAGCAGCTTAGTGGACACTCTGCAGGGGGATCAGCCCCAGCATTTT
TRBV5-1	TRBD1	TRBJ1-1	.	CASSLDRPTGAFF	TGCGCCAGCAGCCTGGACAGGCCTACAGGGGCTTTCTTT
TRBV2	.	TRBJ1-1	once	CASSEFPPSGLNTEAFF	TGTGCCAGCAGTGAATTCCCCCCCTCGGGGTTGAACACTGAAGCTTTCTTT
TRBV5-1	TRBD1	TRBJ1-6	.	CASSLRTGSYSPLHF	TGCGCCAGCAGCTTACGGACAGGTAGTTATTCACCCCTCCACTTT
TRBV28	.	TRBJ1-2	.	CASRTTGPSYGYTF	TGTGCCAGCAGAACTACAGGGCCCTCCTATGGCTACACCTTC
TRBV12-3/TRBV12-4	.	TRBJ1-1	.	CASSLRGGDKAFF	TGTGCCAGCAGTTTAAGAGGGGGGGATAAAGCTTTCTTT
TRBV24-1	.	TRBJ2-5	.	CATSDTQGGQETQYF	TGTGCCACCAGTGATACACAGGGCGGACAGGAGACCCAGTACTTC
TRBV5-1	TRBD2	TRBJ2-5	.	CASSQVAGQETQYF	TGCGCCAGCAGCCAAGTAGCGGGCCAAGAGACCCAGTACTTC
TRBV5-6	.	TRBJ1-5	.	CASNNWGGNQPQHF	TGTGCCAGCAACAACTGGGGCGGCAATCAGCCCCAGCATTTT
TRBV5-6	TRBD1	TRBJ1-6	.	CASSYRGVYNSPLHF	TGTGCCAGCAGCTACAGGGGTGTTTATAATTCACCCCTCCACTTT
TRBV5-5	.	TRBJ1-3	.	CASSLRGDSGNTIYF	TGTGCCAGCAGCTTGCGAGGAGATTCTGGAAACACCATATATTTT
TRBV28	TRBD1	TRBJ1-2	.	CASSLAQGAGGYTF	TGTGCCAGCAGTTTAGCGCAGGGGGCGGGTGGCTACACCTTC
TRBV10-3	.	TRBJ1-3	.	CAISDRVSGNTIYF	TGTGCCATCAGTGACCGGGTCTCTGGAAACACCATATATTTT
TRBV12-3/TRBV12-4	.	TRBJ2-3	once	CASTLGDTQYF	TGTGCCAGCACCCTAGGAGATACGCAGTATTTT
TRBV6-5	.	TRBJ1-1	.	CASSPTGGMNTEAFF	TGTGCCAGCAGCCCGACCGGAGGGATGAACACTGAAGCTTTCTTT
TRBV6-5	.	TRBJ1-1	.	CASSQQGVTEAFF	TGTGCCAGCAGCCAACAAGGAGTCACTGAAGCTTTCTTT
TRBV19	TRBD1	TRBJ2-6	once	CASNTLKGPGGAGANVLTF	TGTGCCAGTAACACATTAAAGGGGCCAGGGGGAGCTGGGGCCAACGTCCTGACTTTC
TRBV6-5	.	TRBJ2-3	.	CASSSIDTQYF	TGTGCCAGCAGTTCCATAGATACGCAGTATTTT
TRBV9	TRBD1	TRBJ1-2	.	CASSAQTGANYGYTF	TGTGCCAGCAGCGCTCAGACAGGGGCAAACTATGGCTACACCTTC
TRBV5-1	TRBD1	TRBJ2-5	.	CASSTGTGEETQYF	TGCGCCAGCAGCACCGGGACAGGGGAAGAGACCCAGTACTTC
TRBV18	.	TRBJ1-6	.	CASSREGVFNSPLHF	TGTGCCAGCTCACGGGAAGGGGTGTTTAATTCACCCCTCCACTTT
TRBV7-2	.	TRBJ1-2	.	CASSLVAGFGYTF	TGTGCCAGCAGCTTAGTCGCAGGGTTTGGCTACACCTTC
TRBV6-1	TRBD1	TRBJ1-5	.	CASSATTGMGSNQPQHF	TGTGCCAGCAGTGCGACGACAGGGATGGGTAGCAATCAGCCCCAGCATTTT
TRBV11-2	.	TRBJ2-2	few	CASSRRGNTGELFF	TGTGCCAGCAGCCGACGGGGGAACACCGGGGAGCTGTTTTTT
TRBV4-3	TRBD1	TRBJ2-7	.	CASSQGTGGSYEQYF	TGCGCCAGCAGCCAGGGGACAGGGGGATCCTACGAGCAGTACTTC
TRBV5-4	TRBD1	TRBJ2-5	.	CASSPGTGGETQYF	TGTGCCAGCAGCCCCGGGACAGGAGGGGAGACCCAGTACTTC
TRBV29-1	.	TRBJ1-2	.	CSGDTGVGGYTF	TGCAGCGGGGACACCGGCGTGGGTGGCTACACCTTC
TRBV6-2/TRBV6-3	TRBD1	TRBJ2-7	.	CASSYSGTVSYEQYF	TGTGCCAGCAGTTACTCCGGGACAGTCTCCTACGAGCAGTACTTC
TRBV6-2/TRBV6-3	TRBD1	TRBJ2-5	.	CASSYLQGGETQYF	TGTGCCAGCAGTTACCTACAGGGGGGAGAGACCCAGTACTTC